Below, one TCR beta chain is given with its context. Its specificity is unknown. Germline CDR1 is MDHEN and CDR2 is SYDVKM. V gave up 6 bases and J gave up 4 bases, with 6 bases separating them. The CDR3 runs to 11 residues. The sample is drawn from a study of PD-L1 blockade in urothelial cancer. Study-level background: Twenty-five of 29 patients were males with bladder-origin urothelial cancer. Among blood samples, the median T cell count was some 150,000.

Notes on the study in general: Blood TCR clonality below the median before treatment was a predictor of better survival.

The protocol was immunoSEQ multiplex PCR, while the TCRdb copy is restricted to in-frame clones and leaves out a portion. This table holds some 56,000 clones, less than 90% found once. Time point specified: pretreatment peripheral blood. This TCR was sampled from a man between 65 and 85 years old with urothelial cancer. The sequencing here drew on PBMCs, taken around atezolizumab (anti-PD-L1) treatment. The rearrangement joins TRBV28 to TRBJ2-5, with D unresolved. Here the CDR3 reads CASSDRETQYF. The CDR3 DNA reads TGTGCCAGCAGCGATAGAGAGACCCAGTACTTC.